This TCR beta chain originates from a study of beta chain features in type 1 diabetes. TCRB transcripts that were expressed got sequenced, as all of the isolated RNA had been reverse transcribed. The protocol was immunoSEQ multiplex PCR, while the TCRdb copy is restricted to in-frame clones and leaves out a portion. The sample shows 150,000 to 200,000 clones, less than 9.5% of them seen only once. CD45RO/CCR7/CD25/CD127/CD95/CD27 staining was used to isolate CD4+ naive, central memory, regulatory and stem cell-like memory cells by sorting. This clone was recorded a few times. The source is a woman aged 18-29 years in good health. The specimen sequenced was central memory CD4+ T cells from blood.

CDR3 DNA sequence: TGTGCCACCCAAGGGGTAACTGAAGCTTTCTTT. Its translation: CATQGVTEAFF. The chain recombines TRBV28 with TRBJ1-1; weak D call: TRBD1 (5 bases). Trimming cost V 10 bases and J 5 bases, with 11 bases left between them. The germline V gene encodes CDR1 MDHEN and CDR2 SYDVKM. The length of the CDR3 is 11 residues.